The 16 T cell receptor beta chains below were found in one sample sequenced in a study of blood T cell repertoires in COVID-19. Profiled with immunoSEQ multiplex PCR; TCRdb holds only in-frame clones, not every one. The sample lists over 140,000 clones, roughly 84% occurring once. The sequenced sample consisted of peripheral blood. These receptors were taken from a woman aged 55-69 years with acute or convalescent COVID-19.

The chain's CDR3 is CASSPRRNTGELFF. The CDR3 region has the DNA TGTGCCAGCAGCCCCCGGAGAAACACCGGGGAGCTGTTTTTT. This chain connects TRBV14 to TRBJ2-2, with no clear D. The CDR3 covers 14 residues. Trimming stripped 4 bases from V and 2 bases from J, with 8 bases between. Germline CDR1 and CDR2: SGHDN and FVKESK.

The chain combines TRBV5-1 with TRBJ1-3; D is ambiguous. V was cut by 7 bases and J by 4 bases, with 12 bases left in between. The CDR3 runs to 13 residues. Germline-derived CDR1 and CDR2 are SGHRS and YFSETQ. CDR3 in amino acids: CASGESGGNTIYF. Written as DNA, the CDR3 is TGCGCCAGCGGAGAATCGGGAGGAAACACCATATATTTT.

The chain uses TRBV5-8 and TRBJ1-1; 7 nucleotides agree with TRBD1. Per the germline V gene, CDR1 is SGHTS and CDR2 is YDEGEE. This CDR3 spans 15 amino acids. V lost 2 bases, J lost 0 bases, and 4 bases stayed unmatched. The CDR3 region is CASSLRTGVNTEAFF. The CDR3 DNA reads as TGTGCCAGCAGCTTACGGACAGGTGTGAACACTGAAGCTTTCTTT.

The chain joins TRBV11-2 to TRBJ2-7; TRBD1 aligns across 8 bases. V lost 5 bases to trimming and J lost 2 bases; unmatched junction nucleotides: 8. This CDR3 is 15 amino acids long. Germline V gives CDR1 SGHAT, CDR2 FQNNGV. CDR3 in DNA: TGTGCCAGCAGCAAGGCAGGGGGCAGGGCCTACGAGCAGTACTTC. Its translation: CASSKAGGRAYEQYF.

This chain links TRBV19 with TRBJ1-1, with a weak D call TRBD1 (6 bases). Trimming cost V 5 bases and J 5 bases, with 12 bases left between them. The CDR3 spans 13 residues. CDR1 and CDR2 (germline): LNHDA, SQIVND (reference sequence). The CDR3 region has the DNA TGTGCCAGTAGTCAGGGGTTCGGGACTGAAGCTTTCTTT. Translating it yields CASSQGFGTEAFF.

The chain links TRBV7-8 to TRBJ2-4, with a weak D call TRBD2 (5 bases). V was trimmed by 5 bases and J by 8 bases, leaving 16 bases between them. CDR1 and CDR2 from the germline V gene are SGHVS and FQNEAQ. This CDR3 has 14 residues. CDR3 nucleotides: TGTGCCAGCAGCGTATACAGTGGAGGAGACATTCAGTACTTC. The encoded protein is CASSVYSGGDIQYF.

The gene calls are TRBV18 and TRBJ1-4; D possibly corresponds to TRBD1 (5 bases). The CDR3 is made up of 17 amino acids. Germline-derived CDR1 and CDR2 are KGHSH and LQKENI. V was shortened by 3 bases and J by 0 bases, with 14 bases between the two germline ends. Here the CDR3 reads CASSPLGAGSTNEKLFF. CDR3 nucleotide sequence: TGTGCCAGCTCACCTCTAGGGGCAGGTTCAACTAATGAAAAACTGTTTTTT.

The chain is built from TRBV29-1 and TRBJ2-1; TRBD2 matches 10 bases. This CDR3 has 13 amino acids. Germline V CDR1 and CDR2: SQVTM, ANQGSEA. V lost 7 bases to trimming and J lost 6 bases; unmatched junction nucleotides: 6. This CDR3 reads CSGGLARLNEQFF. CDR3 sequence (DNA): TGCAGCGGGGGACTAGCGAGACTCAATGAGCAGTTCTTC.

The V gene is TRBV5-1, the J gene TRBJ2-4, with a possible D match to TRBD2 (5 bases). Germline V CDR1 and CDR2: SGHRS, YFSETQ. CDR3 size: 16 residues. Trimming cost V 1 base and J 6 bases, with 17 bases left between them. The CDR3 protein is CASSLFGIGGSNIQYF. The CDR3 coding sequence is TGCGCCAGCAGCTTGTTCGGGATAGGTGGGTCAAACATTCAGTACTTC.

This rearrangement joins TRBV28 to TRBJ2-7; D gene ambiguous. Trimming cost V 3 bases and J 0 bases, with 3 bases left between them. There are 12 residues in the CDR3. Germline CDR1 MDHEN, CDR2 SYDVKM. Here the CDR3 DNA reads TGTGCCAGCAGTTTCTCCTCCTACGAGCAGTACTTC. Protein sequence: CASSFSSYEQYF.

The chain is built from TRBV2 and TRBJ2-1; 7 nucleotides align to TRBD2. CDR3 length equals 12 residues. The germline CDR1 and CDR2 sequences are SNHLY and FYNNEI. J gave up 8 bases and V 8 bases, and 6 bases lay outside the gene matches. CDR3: CASEGGEDEQFF. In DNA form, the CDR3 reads TGTGCCAGCGAGGGAGGGGAGGATGAGCAGTTCTTC.

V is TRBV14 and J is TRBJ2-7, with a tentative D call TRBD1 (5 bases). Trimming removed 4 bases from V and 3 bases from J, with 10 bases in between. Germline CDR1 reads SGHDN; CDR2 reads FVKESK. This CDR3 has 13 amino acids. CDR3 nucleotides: TGTGCCAGCAGCCCATTTACAGGCTACGAGCAGTACTTC. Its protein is CASSPFTGYEQYF.

CDR3 protein: CASSQHGTGGNTEAFF. In DNA, the CDR3 is TGTGCCAGCAGCCAACACGGGACAGGGGGGAACACTGAAGCTTTCTTT. This chain links TRBV3-1 (or the pseudogene TRBV3-2) with TRBJ1-1; 11 bases are shared with TRBD1. Trimming cost V 2 bases and J 1 base; bases outside gene matches: 3. The CDR3 loop spans 16 amino acids. The V gene's germline CDR1 is LGHDT and CDR2 YNNKEL (reference sequence).

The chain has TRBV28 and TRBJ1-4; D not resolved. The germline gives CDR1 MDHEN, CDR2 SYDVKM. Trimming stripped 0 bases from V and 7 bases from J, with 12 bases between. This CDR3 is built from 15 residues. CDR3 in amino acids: CASSLWSDGGEKLFF. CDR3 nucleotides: TGTGCCAGCAGTTTATGGTCAGACGGCGGTGAAAAACTGTTTTTT.

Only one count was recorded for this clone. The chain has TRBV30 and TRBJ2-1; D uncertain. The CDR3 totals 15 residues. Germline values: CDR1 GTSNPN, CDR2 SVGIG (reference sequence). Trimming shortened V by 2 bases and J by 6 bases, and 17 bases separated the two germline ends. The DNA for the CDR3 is TGTGCCTGGAGTACCCACCCGAGCGTTTCCAATGAGCAGTTCTTC. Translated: CAWSTHPSVSNEQFF. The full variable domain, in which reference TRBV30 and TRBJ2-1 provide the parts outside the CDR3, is SQTIHQWPATLVQPVGSPLSLECTVEGTSNPNLYWYRQAAGRGLQLLFYSVGIGQISSEVPQNLSASRPQDRQFILSSKKLLLSDSGFYLCAWSTHPSVSNEQFFGPGTRLTVL.

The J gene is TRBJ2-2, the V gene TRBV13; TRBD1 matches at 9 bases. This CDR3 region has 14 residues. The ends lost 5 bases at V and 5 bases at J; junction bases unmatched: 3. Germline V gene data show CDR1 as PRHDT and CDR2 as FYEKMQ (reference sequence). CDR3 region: CASSRDRVTGELFF. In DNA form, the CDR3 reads TGTGCCAGCAGCCGGGACAGGGTTACCGGGGAGCTGTTTTTT. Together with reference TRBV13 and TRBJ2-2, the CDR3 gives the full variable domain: AAGVIQSPRHLIKEKRETATLKCYPIPRHDTVYWYQQGPGQDPQFLISFYEKMQSDKGSIPDRFSAQQFSDYHSELNMSSLELGDSALYFCASSRDRVTGELFFGEGSRLTVL.